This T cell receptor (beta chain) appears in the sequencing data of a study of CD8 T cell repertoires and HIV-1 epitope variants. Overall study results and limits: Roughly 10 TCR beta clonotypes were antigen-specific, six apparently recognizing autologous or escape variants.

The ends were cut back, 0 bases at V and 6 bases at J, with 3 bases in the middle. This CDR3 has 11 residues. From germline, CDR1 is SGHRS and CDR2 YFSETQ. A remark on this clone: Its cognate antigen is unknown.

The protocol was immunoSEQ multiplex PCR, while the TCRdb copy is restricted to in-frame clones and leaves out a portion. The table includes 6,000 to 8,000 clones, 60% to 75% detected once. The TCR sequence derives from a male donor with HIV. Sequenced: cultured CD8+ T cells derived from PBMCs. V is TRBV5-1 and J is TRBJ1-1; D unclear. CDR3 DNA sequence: TGCGCCAGCAGCTTGGGACCTGAAGCTTTCTTT. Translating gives CASSLGPEAFF.